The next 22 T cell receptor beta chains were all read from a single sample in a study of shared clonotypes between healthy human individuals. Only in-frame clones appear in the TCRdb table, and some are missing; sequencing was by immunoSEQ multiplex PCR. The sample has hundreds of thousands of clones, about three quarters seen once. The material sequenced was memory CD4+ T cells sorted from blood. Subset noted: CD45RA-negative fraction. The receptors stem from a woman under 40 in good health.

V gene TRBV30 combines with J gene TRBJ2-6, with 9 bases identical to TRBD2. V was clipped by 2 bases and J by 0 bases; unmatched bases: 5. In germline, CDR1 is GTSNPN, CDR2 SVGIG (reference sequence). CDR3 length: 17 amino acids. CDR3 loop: CAWSQTSGPSGANVLTF. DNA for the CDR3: TGTGCCTGGAGTCAGACTAGCGGCCCCTCTGGGGCCAACGTCCTGACTTTC.

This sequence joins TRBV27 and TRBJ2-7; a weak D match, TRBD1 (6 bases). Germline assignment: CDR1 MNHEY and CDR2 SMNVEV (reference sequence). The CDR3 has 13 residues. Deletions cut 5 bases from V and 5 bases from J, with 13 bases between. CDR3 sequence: CASSTRDNNEQYF. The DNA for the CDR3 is TGTGCCAGCAGTACCCGGGACAACAACGAGCAGTACTTC.

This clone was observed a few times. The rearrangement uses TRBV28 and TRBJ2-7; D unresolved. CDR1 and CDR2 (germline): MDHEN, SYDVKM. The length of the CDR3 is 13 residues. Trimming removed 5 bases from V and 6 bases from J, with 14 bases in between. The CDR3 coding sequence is TGTGCCAGCAGTCGGGTTTCTCCCGGCGAGCAGTACTTC. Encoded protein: CASSRVSPGEQYF. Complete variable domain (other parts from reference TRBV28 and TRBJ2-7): DVKVTQSSRYLVKRTGEKVFLECVQDMDHENMFWYRQDPGLGLRLIYFSYDVKMKEKGDIPEGYSVSREKKERFSLILESASTNQTSMYLCASSRVSPGEQYFGPGTRLTVT.

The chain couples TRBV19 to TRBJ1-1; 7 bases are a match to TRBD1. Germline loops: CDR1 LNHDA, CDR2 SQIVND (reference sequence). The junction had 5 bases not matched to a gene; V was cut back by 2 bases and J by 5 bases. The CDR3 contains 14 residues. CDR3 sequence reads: CASSITGVGTEAFF. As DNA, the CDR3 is TGTGCCAGTAGTATAACAGGGGTTGGGACTGAAGCTTTCTTT. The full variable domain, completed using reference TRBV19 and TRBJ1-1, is DGGITQSPKYLFRKEGQNVTLSCEQNLNHDAMYWYRQDPGQGLRLIYYSQIVNDFQKGDIAEGYSVSREKKESFPLTVTSAQKNPTAFYLCASSITGVGTEAFFGQGTRLTVV.

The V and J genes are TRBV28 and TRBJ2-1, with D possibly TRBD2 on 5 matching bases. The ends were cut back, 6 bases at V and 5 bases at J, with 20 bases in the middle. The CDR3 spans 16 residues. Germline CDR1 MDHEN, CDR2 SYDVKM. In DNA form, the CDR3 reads TGTGCCAGCAGGGAGGACTCCCTCGCTCCCGACAATGAGCAGTTCTTC. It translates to CASREDSLAPDNEQFF.

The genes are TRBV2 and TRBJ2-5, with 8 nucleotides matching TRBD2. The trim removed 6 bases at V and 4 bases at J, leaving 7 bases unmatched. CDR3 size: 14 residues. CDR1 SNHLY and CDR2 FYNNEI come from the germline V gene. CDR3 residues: CASRSSGGIETQYF. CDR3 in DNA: TGTGCCAGCAGGTCCAGCGGGGGAATAGAGACCCAGTACTTC.

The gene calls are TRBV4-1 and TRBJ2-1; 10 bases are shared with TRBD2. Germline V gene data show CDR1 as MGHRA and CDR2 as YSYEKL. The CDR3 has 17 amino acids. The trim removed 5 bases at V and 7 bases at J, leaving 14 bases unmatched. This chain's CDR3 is CASSSQALAGANNEQFF. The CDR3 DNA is TGCGCCAGCAGCTCCCAAGCGCTAGCGGGAGCTAATAATGAGCAGTTCTTC.

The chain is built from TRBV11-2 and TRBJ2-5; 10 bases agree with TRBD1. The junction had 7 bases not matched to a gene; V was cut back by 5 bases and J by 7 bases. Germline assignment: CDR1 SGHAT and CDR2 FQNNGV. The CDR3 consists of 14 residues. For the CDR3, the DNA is TGTGCCAGCAGCCCCGGGACAGGGGAGGGGACCCAGTACTTC. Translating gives CASSPGTGEGTQYF.

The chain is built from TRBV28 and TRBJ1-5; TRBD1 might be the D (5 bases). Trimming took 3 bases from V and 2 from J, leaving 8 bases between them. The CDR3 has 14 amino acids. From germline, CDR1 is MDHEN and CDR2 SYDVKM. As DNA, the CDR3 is TGTGCCAGCAGTTTGGGGCAGCGCAATCAGCCCCAGCATTTT. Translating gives CASSLGQRNQPQHF. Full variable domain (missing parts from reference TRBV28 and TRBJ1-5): DVKVTQSSRYLVKRTGEKVFLECVQDMDHENMFWYRQDPGLGLRLIYFSYDVKMKEKGDIPEGYSVSREKKERFSLILESASTNQTSMYLCASSLGQRNQPQHFGDGTRLSIL.

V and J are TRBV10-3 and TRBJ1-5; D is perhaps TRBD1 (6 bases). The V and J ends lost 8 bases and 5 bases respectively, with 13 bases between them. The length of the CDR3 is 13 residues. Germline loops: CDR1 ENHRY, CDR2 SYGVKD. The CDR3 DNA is TGTGCCATCTCAGGGGTTGGTGATCAGCCCCAGCATTTT. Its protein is CAISGVGDQPQHF.

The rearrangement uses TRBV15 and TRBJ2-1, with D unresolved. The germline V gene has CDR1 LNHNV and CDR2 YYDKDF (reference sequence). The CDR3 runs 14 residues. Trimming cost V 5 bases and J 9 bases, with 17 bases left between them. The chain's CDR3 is CATSSPAIVGEQFF. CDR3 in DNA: TGTGCCACCAGCTCTCCGGCAATAGTCGGTGAGCAGTTCTTC.

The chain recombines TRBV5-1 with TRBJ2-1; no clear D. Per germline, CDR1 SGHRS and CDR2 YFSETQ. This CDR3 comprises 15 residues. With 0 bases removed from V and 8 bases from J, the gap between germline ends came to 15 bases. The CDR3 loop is CASSLAESNVDEQFF. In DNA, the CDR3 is TGCGCCAGCAGCTTGGCCGAGTCTAACGTGGATGAGCAGTTCTTC. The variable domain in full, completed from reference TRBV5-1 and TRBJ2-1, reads KAGVTQTPRYLIKTRGQQVTLSCSPISGHRSVSWYQQTPGQGLQFLFEYFSETQRNKGNFPGRFSGRQFSNSRSEMNVSTLELGDSALYLCASSLAESNVDEQFFGPGTRLTVL.

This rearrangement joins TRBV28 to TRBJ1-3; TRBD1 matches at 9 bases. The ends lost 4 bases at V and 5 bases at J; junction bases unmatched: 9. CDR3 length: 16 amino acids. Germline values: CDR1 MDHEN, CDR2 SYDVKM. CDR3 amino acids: CASSSGQGEARNTIYF. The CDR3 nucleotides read TGTGCCAGCAGTTCGGGACAGGGAGAAGCCAGAAACACCATATATTTT.

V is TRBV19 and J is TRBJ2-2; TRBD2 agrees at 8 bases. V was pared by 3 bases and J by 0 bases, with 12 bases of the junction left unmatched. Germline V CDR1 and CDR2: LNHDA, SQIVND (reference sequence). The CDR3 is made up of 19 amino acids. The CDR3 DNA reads TGTGCCAGTAGTATTGGACTAGCCTTGGGGAAGTCGAACACCGGGGAGCTGTTTTTT. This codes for CASSIGLALGKSNTGELFF.

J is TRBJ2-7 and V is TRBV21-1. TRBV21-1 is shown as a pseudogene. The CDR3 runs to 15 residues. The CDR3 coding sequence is TGTGCCAGCAGCAAAGGTGCTCTTTCAACCTACGAGCAGTACTTC. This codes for CASSKGALSTYEQYF.

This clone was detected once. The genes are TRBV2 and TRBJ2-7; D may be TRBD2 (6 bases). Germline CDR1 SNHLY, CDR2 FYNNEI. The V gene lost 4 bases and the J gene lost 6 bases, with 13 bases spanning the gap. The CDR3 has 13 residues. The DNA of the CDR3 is TGTGCCAGCAGTGTGGAGGGGTTGGCCGAGCAGTACTTC. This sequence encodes CASSVEGLAEQYF.

CDR3 coding DNA: TGTGCCAGCAGCTCAAGCACGGGAGCGAACACCGGGGAGCTGTTTTTT. Translation: CASSSSTGANTGELFF. The genes are TRBV7-7 and TRBJ2-2; possible D gene TRBD2, 6 bases. Germline loops: CDR1 SSHAT, CDR2 FNYEAQ (reference sequence). The CDR3 extends over 16 amino acids. V was trimmed by 4 bases and J by 0 bases, leaving 12 bases between them. The full variable domain, completed using reference TRBV7-7 and TRBJ2-2, is GAGVSQSPRYKVTKRGQDVTLRCDPISSHATLYWYQQALGQGPEFLTYFNYEAQPDKSGLPSDRFSAERPEGSISTLTIQRTEQRDSAMYRCASSSSTGANTGELFFGEGSRLTVL.

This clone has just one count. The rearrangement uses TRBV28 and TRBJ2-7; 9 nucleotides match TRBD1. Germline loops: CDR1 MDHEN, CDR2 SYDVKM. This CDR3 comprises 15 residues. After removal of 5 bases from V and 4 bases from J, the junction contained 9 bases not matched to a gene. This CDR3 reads CASSLNTGGGYEQYF. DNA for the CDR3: TGTGCCAGCAGTCTCAACACAGGGGGCGGATACGAGCAGTACTTC.

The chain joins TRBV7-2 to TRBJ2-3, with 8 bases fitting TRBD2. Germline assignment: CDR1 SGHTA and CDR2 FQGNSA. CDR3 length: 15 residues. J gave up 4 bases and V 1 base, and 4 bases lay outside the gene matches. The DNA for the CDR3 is TGTGCCAGCAGCTTAGATGGACTAGCCCCAGATACGCAGTATTTT. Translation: CASSLDGLAPDTQYF.

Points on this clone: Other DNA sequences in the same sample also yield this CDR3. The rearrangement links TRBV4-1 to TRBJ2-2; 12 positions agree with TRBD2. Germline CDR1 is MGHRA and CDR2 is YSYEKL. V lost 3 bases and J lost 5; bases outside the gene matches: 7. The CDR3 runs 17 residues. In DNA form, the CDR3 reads TGCGCCAGCAGCCAGCAGGGTCTAGCGGGAGGGACCGGGGAGCTGTTTTTT. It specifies CASSQQGLAGGTGELFF.

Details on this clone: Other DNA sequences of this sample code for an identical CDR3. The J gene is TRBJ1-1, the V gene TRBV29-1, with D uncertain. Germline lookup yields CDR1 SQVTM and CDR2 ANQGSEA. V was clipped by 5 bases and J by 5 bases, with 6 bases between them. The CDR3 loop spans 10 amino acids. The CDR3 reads CSVRGTEAFF. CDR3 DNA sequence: TGCAGCGTTCGAGGAACTGAAGCTTTCTTT.

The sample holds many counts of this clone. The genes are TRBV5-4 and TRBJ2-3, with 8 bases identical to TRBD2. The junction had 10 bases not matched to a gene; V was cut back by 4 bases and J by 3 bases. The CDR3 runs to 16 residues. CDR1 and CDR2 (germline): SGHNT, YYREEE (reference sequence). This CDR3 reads CASSPLRGLGTDTQYF. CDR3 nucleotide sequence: TGTGCCAGCAGCCCCCTTCGGGGACTAGGGACAGATACGCAGTATTTT.